This TCR beta chain is from a study of shared clonotypes between healthy human individuals. V was pared by 4 bases and J by 4 bases, with 8 bases of the junction left unmatched. This CDR3 has 16 residues. The germline gives CDR1 SGHRS, CDR2 YFSETQ. Generated by immunoSEQ multiplex PCR, the TCRdb table keeps only in-frame clones and is missing some. The sample has about 2 million clones; 90% to 95% are singletons. V gene TRBV5-1 combines with J gene TRBJ1-5; 10 bases are shared with TRBD1. The clonotype comes from a man younger than 30 in good health. Sequenced input: naive CD4+ T cells sorted from blood. Regarding subset: CD45RA+ positively selected. This CDR3 reads CASSLGQGKGNQPQHF. In nucleotides, the CDR3 is TGCGCCAGCAGCCTGGGACAGGGGAAAGGAAATCAGCCCCAGCATTTT. Complete variable domain (other parts from reference TRBV5-1 and TRBJ1-5): KAGVTQTPRYLIKTRGQQVTLSCSPISGHRSVSWYQQTPGQGLQFLFEYFSETQRNKGNFPGRFSGRQFSNSRSEMNVSTLELGDSALYLCASSLGQGKGNQPQHFGDGTRLSIL.